The rows below give T cell receptor beta chains drawn from one sample of a study of early T cells in non-severe SARS-CoV-2 infection. TCRdb used MiXCR to reprocess the 5' RACE reads, holding one entry per CDR3 protein. The sample holds roughly 100,000 distinct CDR3 sequences; about 13% are singletons and the top ten take 2% to 2.5%. Source material: whole blood. These receptors all come from an adult who was a healthcare worker with PCR-confirmed SARS-CoV-2 infection or an uninfected control (not recorded which). Each CDR3 is given with its conserved first and last residue. Each record gives: clone size, V gene, J gene, D gene, CDR3 DNA, CDR3 protein. The D gene is left open where the match is weak. A clone size is listed for some rows: how often the clone was seen (once, few, many), or a class if it is expanded.

clone_size: few
v_call: TRBV9
j_call: TRBJ2-7
d_call: NA
cdr3_nt: TGTGCCAGCAGCGTAGACCCCTCCTCCGAGCAGTACTTC
cdr3_aa: CASSVDPSSEQYF

clone_size: NA
v_call: TRBV19
j_call: TRBJ2-7
d_call: TRBD1
cdr3_nt: TGTGCCAGTAGTATCCCAGGGGGCCCTCGCCTGTACTTC
cdr3_aa: CASSIPGGPRLYF

clone_size: NA
v_call: TRBV28
j_call: TRBJ1-1
d_call: NA
cdr3_nt: TGTGCCATCCTGGGGAGGAACTTTATTGAAGCTTTCTTT
cdr3_aa: CAILGRNFIEAFF

clone_size: NA
v_call: TRBV12-3/TRBV12-4
j_call: TRBJ1-4
d_call: NA
cdr3_nt: TGTGCCAGCACTCGGCAATGGGAGGATGAAAAACTGTTTTTT
cdr3_aa: CASTRQWEDEKLFF

clone_size: NA
v_call: TRBV11-2
j_call: TRBJ2-2
d_call: NA
cdr3_nt: TGTGCCAGCTTCCGGGCCCTCACCGGGGAGCTGTTTTTT
cdr3_aa: CASFRALTGELFF

clone_size: many
v_call: TRBV7-8
j_call: TRBJ1-5
d_call: NA
cdr3_nt: TGTGCCAGCAGCCCTCCAGGGAGTCAGCCCCAGCATTTT
cdr3_aa: CASSPPGSQPQHF

clone_size: many
v_call: TRBV6-2/TRBV6-3
j_call: TRBJ2-5
d_call: TRBD2
cdr3_nt: TGTGCCAGCACCCTGACTAGCATCGAGACCCAGTACTTC
cdr3_aa: CASTLTSIETQYF

clone_size: many
v_call: TRBV27
j_call: TRBJ2-7
d_call: TRBD1
cdr3_nt: TGTGCCAGCAGTAGGCCGGGACAGGGTATTCACGAGCAGTACTTC
cdr3_aa: CASSRPGQGIHEQYF

clone_size: many
v_call: TRBV10-3
j_call: TRBJ1-1
d_call: NA
cdr3_nt: TGTGCCATCAGTGAGTCGGGGGACACTGAAGCTTTCTTT
cdr3_aa: CAISESGDTEAFF

clone_size: NA
v_call: TRBV20-1
j_call: TRBJ2-2
d_call: NA
cdr3_nt: TGCAGTGGGGGACTCCACACCGGGGAGCTGTTTTTT
cdr3_aa: CSGGLHTGELFF

clone_size: NA
v_call: TRBV7-2
j_call: TRBJ2-1
d_call: TRBD2
cdr3_nt: TGTGCCAGCAGCTTAGAACCTAGCGGGGGCTACAATGAGCAGTTCTTC
cdr3_aa: CASSLEPSGGYNEQFF

clone_size: many
v_call: TRBV9
j_call: TRBJ1-2
d_call: NA
cdr3_nt: TGTGCCAGCAGCGTAGGGGATTACGGCGGCTACACCTTC
cdr3_aa: CASSVGDYGGYTF

clone_size: few
v_call: TRBV5-1
j_call: TRBJ2-5
d_call: TRBD2
cdr3_nt: TGCGCCAGCAGCCACCTAGCGGGGGAGACCCAGTACTTC
cdr3_aa: CASSHLAGETQYF

clone_size: NA
v_call: TRBV18
j_call: TRBJ1-4
d_call: NA
cdr3_nt: TGTGCCAGCTCACCGGGTTGGGGACCGGAGGAAAAACTGTTTTTT
cdr3_aa: CASSPGWGPEEKLFF

clone_size: NA
v_call: TRBV4-1
j_call: TRBJ2-7
d_call: TRBD2
cdr3_nt: TGCGCCAGCAGCCAAGTCGGGGGGGTCTGGGCGGCGGCCGGCGAGCAGTACTTC
cdr3_aa: CASSQVGGVWAAAGEQYF

clone_size: NA
v_call: TRBV6-2/TRBV6-3
j_call: TRBJ2-2
d_call: TRBD2
cdr3_nt: TGTGCCAGCAGCCCGGGACTAGCGGGGGCGAACACCGGGGAGCTGTTTTTT
cdr3_aa: CASSPGLAGANTGELFF

clone_size: many
v_call: TRBV7-2
j_call: TRBJ2-7
d_call: NA
cdr3_nt: TGTGCCAGCAGCTTAGCGTTGGGTGTGGGTGAGCAGTACTTC
cdr3_aa: CASSLALGVGEQYF

clone_size: many
v_call: TRBV6-2/TRBV6-3
j_call: TRBJ2-7
d_call: NA
cdr3_nt: TGTGCCAGCTCAAAAGGGATATGGGAGCAGTACTTC
cdr3_aa: CASSKGIWEQYF

clone_size: few
v_call: TRBV4-3
j_call: TRBJ2-1
d_call: NA
cdr3_nt: TGCGCCAGCAGCCAAGGGATAACTAGCTCAATTCACAATGAGCAGTTCTTC
cdr3_aa: CASSQGITSSIHNEQFF

clone_size: NA
v_call: TRBV18
j_call: TRBJ2-1
d_call: TRBD2
cdr3_nt: TGTGCCAGCTCACCCACCCTAGCGGGGGACAATGAGCAGTTCTTC
cdr3_aa: CASSPTLAGDNEQFF

clone_size: NA
v_call: TRBV18
j_call: TRBJ1-2
d_call: NA
cdr3_nt: TGTGCCAGCTCCCCCCCGGGAGTTGGTGGCTACACCTTC
cdr3_aa: CASSPPGVGGYTF

clone_size: NA
v_call: TRBV6-6
j_call: TRBJ2-7
d_call: NA
cdr3_nt: TGTGCCAGCAGTCCCGCCGTGTACGAGCAGTACTTC
cdr3_aa: CASSPAVYEQYF

clone_size: many
v_call: TRBV6-1
j_call: TRBJ1-3
d_call: NA
cdr3_nt: TGTGCCAGCAGTGAGGGCGGTTCTGGAAACACCATATATTTT
cdr3_aa: CASSEGGSGNTIYF

clone_size: NA
v_call: TRBV24-1
j_call: TRBJ1-1
d_call: TRBD1
cdr3_nt: TGTGCCACCAGTGATTCGAGACAGGGGAGGGTTGAAGCTTTCTTT
cdr3_aa: CATSDSRQGRVEAFF

clone_size: many
v_call: TRBV5-4
j_call: TRBJ2-3
d_call: NA
cdr3_nt: TGTGCCAGCAGCCAGGCCAATACGCAGTATTTT
cdr3_aa: CASSQANTQYF

clone_size: NA
v_call: TRBV5-5
j_call: TRBJ2-7
d_call: TRBD1
cdr3_nt: TGTGCCAGCAGCTTGGGACAGGGCCTCTCCTACGAGCAGTACTTC
cdr3_aa: CASSLGQGLSYEQYF

clone_size: many
v_call: TRBV10-1
j_call: TRBJ2-5
d_call: NA
cdr3_nt: TGCGCCAGCAGTGAGGGGCGTCTCTCGGGGTACCAAGAGACCCAGTACTTC
cdr3_aa: CASSEGRLSGYQETQYF

clone_size: many
v_call: TRBV4-3
j_call: TRBJ2-4
d_call: NA
cdr3_nt: TGCGCCAGCAGCCAAGATTGGGAGGGGGCCTACAAAAACATTCAGTACTTC
cdr3_aa: CASSQDWEGAYKNIQYF

clone_size: many
v_call: TRBV7-8
j_call: TRBJ2-3
d_call: TRBD2
cdr3_nt: TGTGCCAGCAGCTCCCTCAGCGGGACCCTCACAGATACGCAGTATTTT
cdr3_aa: CASSSLSGTLTDTQYF

clone_size: many
v_call: TRBV7-2
j_call: TRBJ2-3
d_call: NA
cdr3_nt: TGTGCCAGCAGCCCGCGGACGGGCACAGATACGCAGTATTTT
cdr3_aa: CASSPRTGTDTQYF

clone_size: few
v_call: TRBV11-2
j_call: TRBJ2-7
d_call: TRBD2
cdr3_nt: TGTGCCAGCAGCTTGGTAGCGGGGGGGCCAGCTCCCTACGAGCAGTACTTC
cdr3_aa: CASSLVAGGPAPYEQYF

clone_size: many
v_call: TRBV12-3/TRBV12-4
j_call: TRBJ2-2
d_call: TRBD2
cdr3_nt: TGTGCCAGCAGTTCAGCGGGAGGAGTAGCGGGGGCCTACACCGGGGAGCTGTTTTTT
cdr3_aa: CASSSAGGVAGAYTGELFF

clone_size: many
v_call: TRBV6-2/TRBV6-3
j_call: TRBJ1-5
d_call: NA
cdr3_nt: TGTGCCAGCAGCCCGTGGGGTGCGGGCAATCAGCCCCAGCATTTT
cdr3_aa: CASSPWGAGNQPQHF

clone_size: NA
v_call: TRBV20-1
j_call: TRBJ2-1
d_call: NA
cdr3_nt: TGCAGTGCTAGCCTGAGCGTCGGGCAGTTCTTC
cdr3_aa: CSASLSVGQFF

clone_size: NA
v_call: TRBV20-1
j_call: TRBJ1-1
d_call: NA
cdr3_nt: TGCAGTGCTACTAGTGCCGGGGCAGCGAACACTGAAGCTTTCTTT
cdr3_aa: CSATSAGAANTEAFF

clone_size: NA
v_call: TRBV28
j_call: TRBJ2-7
d_call: NA
cdr3_nt: TGTGCCAGCAGTTTAGAAGGGTATGAGTACTTC
cdr3_aa: CASSLEGYEYF

clone_size: many
v_call: TRBV6-4
j_call: TRBJ2-1
d_call: NA
cdr3_nt: TGTTCAAAACCCCTCCGGGCAATCCCCTACAATGAGCAGTTCTTC
cdr3_aa: CSKPLRAIPYNEQFF

clone_size: few
v_call: TRBV2
j_call: TRBJ2-3
d_call: TRBD2
cdr3_nt: TGTGCCAGCAGCGTGGAGCGGGGGGGAACAGATACGCAGTATTTT
cdr3_aa: CASSVERGGTDTQYF

clone_size: NA
v_call: TRBV6-5
j_call: TRBJ2-7
d_call: NA
cdr3_nt: TGTGCCAGCAGTTACTCGGGGGCAGCACCCTACGAGCAGTACTTC
cdr3_aa: CASSYSGAAPYEQYF

clone_size: many
v_call: TRBV18
j_call: TRBJ2-1
d_call: TRBD2
cdr3_nt: TGTGCCAGCTCACCCGTAGCGGGGGGGTTGGATGAGCAGTTCTTC
cdr3_aa: CASSPVAGGLDEQFF

clone_size: many
v_call: TRBV29-1
j_call: TRBJ2-2
d_call: NA
cdr3_nt: TGCAGCGTTGATAAGGAAGGACTGGGGTCCGGGGAGCTGTTTTTT
cdr3_aa: CSVDKEGLGSGELFF

clone_size: NA
v_call: TRBV7-9
j_call: TRBJ2-1
d_call: NA
cdr3_nt: TGTGCCAGCAGCTCCTACCTTTTGGATGAGCAGTTCTTC
cdr3_aa: CASSSYLLDEQFF

clone_size: few
v_call: TRBV11-2
j_call: TRBJ2-4
d_call: TRBD1
cdr3_nt: TGTGCCAGCAGCTTGGGGTCCGGGACAGGGCCGAACATTCAGTACTTC
cdr3_aa: CASSLGSGTGPNIQYF

clone_size: few
v_call: TRBV28
j_call: TRBJ2-5
d_call: TRBD1
cdr3_nt: TGTGCCAGCAGTTCAGCCGGGACAGGGCGAGAGACCCAGTACTTC
cdr3_aa: CASSSAGTGRETQYF

clone_size: many
v_call: TRBV7-9
j_call: TRBJ2-3
d_call: TRBD1
cdr3_nt: TGTGCCAGCAGCCCGGGGGCCGGGACAGGGACCACAGATACGCAGTATTTT
cdr3_aa: CASSPGAGTGTTDTQYF

clone_size: many
v_call: TRBV4-2
j_call: TRBJ2-7
d_call: TRBD2
cdr3_nt: TGTGCCAGCAGCCAAGGACTAGCGGGGGCCTACGAGCAGTACTTC
cdr3_aa: CASSQGLAGAYEQYF

clone_size: many
v_call: TRBV21-1
j_call: TRBJ2-7
d_call: NA
cdr3_nt: TGTGCCAGCAGCAAAAGGCCAGGGACAGACTACGAGCAGTACTTC
cdr3_aa: CASSKRPGTDYEQYF

clone_size: many
v_call: TRBV11-2
j_call: TRBJ2-7
d_call: TRBD1
cdr3_nt: TGTGCCAGCAGCTTAGGGCCACAGGGGCCATCTGAGCAGTACTTC
cdr3_aa: CASSLGPQGPSEQYF

clone_size: NA
v_call: TRBV12-3/TRBV12-4
j_call: TRBJ2-4
d_call: TRBD1
cdr3_nt: TGTGCCAGCAGTGCACGGACAGGGATTGGGGCCAAAAACATTCAGTACTTC
cdr3_aa: CASSARTGIGAKNIQYF

clone_size: few
v_call: TRBV12-3/TRBV12-4
j_call: TRBJ1-1
d_call: NA
cdr3_nt: TGTGCCAGCAGTTTAAGCCAGGGCCTTGAAGCTTTCTTT
cdr3_aa: CASSLSQGLEAFF